Listed below are T cell receptor beta chains from one sample, sequenced in a study of blood T cell repertoires in COVID-19. Repertoires were generated with immunoSEQ multiplex PCR, while TCRdb's copy carries only in-frame clones and drops some. The sample carries fewer than 450,000 clones, roughly 90% recorded once. The material sequenced was peripheral blood. These receptors originate from a woman in her 70s with COVID-19, enrolled during active disease. CDR3s include the opening cysteine and the closing phenylalanine or tryptophan. Each record gives: clone size, J gene, CDR3 length, D gene, V gene, CDR3 DNA, CDR3 protein. The D gene is left open where the match is weak. Expanded clones are given a class, and other clones once, few, many or no size at all.

size: once; J: TRBJ1-3; length: 17; D: TRBD1; V: TRBV7-9; DNA: TGTGCCAGCAGCTCGAGCTGGGACAGGGGTTCTGGAAACACCATATATTTT; CDR3: CASSSSWDRGSGNTIYF
size: -; J: TRBJ1-2; length: 15; D: -; V: TRBV2; DNA: TGTGCCAGCAGTGTGACCGGGACACCCTTATTAGGCTACACCTTC; CDR3: CASSVTGTPLLGYTF
size: -; J: TRBJ1-5; length: 14; D: TRBD1; V: TRBV5-6; DNA: TGTGCCAGCAGCTCCAGGGGGGATGGTCAGCCCCAGCATTTT; CDR3: CASSSRGDGQPQHF
size: -; J: TRBJ1-1; length: 15; D: TRBD1; V: TRBV10-1; DNA: TGCGCCAGCAGAGATTTGACAGGGAGGACAGGAGAAGCTTTCTTT; CDR3: CASRDLTGRTGEAFF
size: -; J: TRBJ1-5; length: 14; D: TRBD1; V: TRBV5-1; DNA: TGCGCCAGCAGCCTACGACAGGGAGGTCAGCCCCAGCATTTT; CDR3: CASSLRQGGQPQHF
size: -; J: TRBJ2-3; length: 10; D: -; V: TRBV6-5; DNA: TGTGCCAGCAAGAGTGATACGCAGTATTTT; CDR3: CASKSDTQYF
size: -; J: TRBJ2-5; length: 15; D: TRBD2; V: TRBV4-1; DNA: TGCGCCAGCAGCCTAAAGCGGGGGACACAAGAGACCCAGTACTTC; CDR3: CASSLKRGTQETQYF
size: once; J: TRBJ1-3; length: 15; D: -; V: TRBV7-2; DNA: TGTGCCAGCAGCGCCCGCCCTAGCTCTGGAAACACCATATATTTT; CDR3: CASSARPSSGNTIYF
size: -; J: TRBJ1-3; length: 15; D: -; V: TRBV2; DNA: TGTGCCAGCAGTGTTGGGACACTCTCTGGAAACACCATATATTTT; CDR3: CASSVGTLSGNTIYF
size: once; J: TRBJ1-2; length: 17; D: -; V: TRBV9; DNA: TGTGCCAGCAGCGTAGCTTCGGGGGGAGGCCCTTTGGGTGGCTACACCTTC; CDR3: CASSVASGGGPLGGYTF
size: once; J: TRBJ2-1; length: 16; D: -; V: TRBV6-5; DNA: TGTGCCAGCAGTTACTCTCCACTAGCACCCTACAATGAGCAGTTCTTC; CDR3: CASSYSPLAPYNEQFF
size: -; J: TRBJ1-1; length: 13; D: -; V: TRBV5-6; DNA: TGTGCCAGCAGCCCCCGGGGGAACACTGAAGCTTTCTTT; CDR3: CASSPRGNTEAFF
size: -; J: TRBJ1-2; length: 15; D: -; V: TRBV4-2; DNA: TGTGCCAGCAGCCAAGATCGGGGAGCCAACTATGGCTACACCTTC; CDR3: CASSQDRGANYGYTF
size: once; J: TRBJ1-2; length: 11; D: -; V: TRBV30; DNA: TGTGCCTGGAGTGTGGGGGGTGGCTACACCTTC; CDR3: CAWSVGGGYTF
size: -; J: TRBJ1-5; length: 12; D: -; V: TRBV19; DNA: TGTGCCAGTAGACCCCAGGGCCAGCCCCAGCATTTT; CDR3: CASRPQGQPQHF
size: -; J: TRBJ1-1; length: 15; D: TRBD1; V: TRBV28; DNA: TGTGCCAGCAGTGGGGGCCGACAGGGGAAAACTGAAGCTTTCTTT; CDR3: CASSGGRQGKTEAFF
size: -; J: TRBJ1-2; length: 14; D: TRBD1; V: TRBV4-3; DNA: TGCGCCAGCAGCGCGACGCAGGGGGCGAATGGCTACACCTTC; CDR3: CASSATQGANGYTF
size: few; J: TRBJ1-2; length: 14; D: TRBD1; V: TRBV5-4; DNA: TGTGCCAGCAGCCCTCAAGCAGGGGGCGCTGGCTACACCTTC; CDR3: CASSPQAGGAGYTF
size: few; J: TRBJ1-2; length: 14; D: -; V: TRBV21-1; DNA: TGTGCCAGCAGCTCCAGCAGCAAGGAGTCTGGCTACACCTTC; CDR3: CASSSSSKESGYTF
size: -; J: TRBJ1-5; length: 14; D: TRBD1; V: TRBV19; DNA: TGTGCCAGTAACCGACAGGGGTGGGGTCAGCCCCAGCATTTT; CDR3: CASNRQGWGQPQHF
size: -; J: TRBJ1-3; length: 16; D: -; V: TRBV7-2; DNA: TGTGCCAGCAGCCACGACAGGCAACTCTCTGGAAACACCATATATTTT; CDR3: CASSHDRQLSGNTIYF
size: -; J: TRBJ1-2; length: 14; D: TRBD1; V: TRBV24-1; DNA: TGTGCCACCAGTGATCCGACAGGGATGTATGGCTACACCTTC; CDR3: CATSDPTGMYGYTF
size: -; J: TRBJ1-1; length: 14; D: -; V: TRBV7-9; DNA: TGTGCCAGCAGCTTCCGGGACACTTCAGCCGAGGGTTTCTTT; CDR3: CASSFRDTSAEGFF
size: -; J: TRBJ1-2; length: 16; D: TRBD1; V: TRBV13; DNA: TGTGCCAGCAGCACTGGAAGGACAGGGAATTTGCGCGGCTACACCTTC; CDR3: CASSTGRTGNLRGYTF
size: -; J: TRBJ1-2; length: 11; D: -; V: TRBV29-1; DNA: TGCAGCGTTCGGGTCGGGGAACCCTACACCTTC; CDR3: CSVRVGEPYTF
size: -; J: TRBJ1-6; length: 12; D: -; V: TRBV28; DNA: TGTGCCGCGGGAAGGGGTGAGTCACCCCTCCACTTT; CDR3: CAAGRGESPLHF
size: few; J: TRBJ1-5; length: 14; D: TRBD1; V: TRBV30; DNA: TGTGCCTGGAGTGTGGGACAGATAAATCAGCCCCAGCATTTT; CDR3: CAWSVGQINQPQHF
size: -; J: TRBJ2-3; length: 16; D: TRBD2; V: TRBV19; DNA: TGTGCCAGTAGTATGAGGACTAGCGGGGGGGCAGATACGCAGTATTTT; CDR3: CASSMRTSGGADTQYF
size: -; J: TRBJ2-1; length: 14; D: -; V: TRBV9; DNA: TGTGCCAGCAGCGTAGGAGTCCTGCTCGGTGAGCAGTTCTTC; CDR3: CASSVGVLLGEQFF
size: -; J: TRBJ1-2; length: 16; D: TRBD1; V: TRBV5-6; DNA: TGTGCCAGCAGCTTCACAACCACAGGGGTAGCTGATGGCTACACCTTC; CDR3: CASSFTTTGVADGYTF
size: -; J: TRBJ2-5; length: 16; D: TRBD2; V: TRBV5-1; DNA: TGCGCCAGCAGCCTTCGGACTAGCGGACGTCAAGAGACCCAGTACTTC; CDR3: CASSLRTSGRQETQYF
size: once; J: TRBJ1-5; length: 13; D: TRBD1; V: TRBV27; DNA: TGTGCCAGCGGCGGGACAGGGATTCAGCCCCAGCATTTT; CDR3: CASGGTGIQPQHF
size: -; J: TRBJ1-1; length: 14; D: TRBD1; V: TRBV5-1; DNA: TGCGCCAGCAGCCTCTGGACAGGGGGCGATGAAGCTTTCTTT; CDR3: CASSLWTGGDEAFF
size: -; J: TRBJ1-5; length: 11; D: -; V: TRBV24-1; DNA: TGTGCCACCAGTGGTCCAGGGGATTGGCATTTT; CDR3: CATSGPGDWHF
size: -; J: TRBJ1-2; length: 13; D: TRBD1; V: TRBV5-1; DNA: TGCGCCAGCAGGAGGACAGGGATGGTCGGCTACACCTTC; CDR3: CASRRTGMVGYTF
size: -; J: TRBJ1-5; length: 14; D: -; V: TRBV30; DNA: TGTGCCTGGAGTGGGGGCAGCGGGAATCAGCCCCAGCATTTT; CDR3: CAWSGGSGNQPQHF
size: -; J: TRBJ2-2; length: 17; D: TRBD1; V: TRBV11-2; DNA: TGTGCCAGCAGCTCAGGCCCGGGACAGGGGAACACCGGGGAGCTGTTTTTT; CDR3: CASSSGPGQGNTGELFF
size: -; J: TRBJ1-5; length: 17; D: -; V: TRBV19; DNA: TGTGCCAGTAGGGTCACTGAGGGTTCAGTGGGCAATCAGCCCCAGCATTTT; CDR3: CASRVTEGSVGNQPQHF
size: -; J: TRBJ2-4; length: 13; D: -; V: TRBV7-2; DNA: TGTGCCAGCAGCTCGCCTACCAAAAACATTCAGTACTTC; CDR3: CASSSPTKNIQYF
size: -; J: TRBJ2-7; length: 15; D: TRBD2; V: TRBV7-2; DNA: TGTGCCAGCAGCTTATTAGCGGGGAGGGACTACGAGCAGTACTTC; CDR3: CASSLLAGRDYEQYF
size: -; J: TRBJ1-1; length: 16; D: -; V: TRBV6-2/TRBV6-3; DNA: TGTGCCAGCAGTTCGTGGCGGGGGGAAGAGAACACTGAAGCTTTCTTT; CDR3: CASSSWRGEENTEAFF
size: once; J: TRBJ1-2; length: 14; D: -; V: TRBV4-2; DNA: TGTGCCAGCAGGGACAACAGGGAAAACTATGGCTACACCTTC; CDR3: CASRDNRENYGYTF
size: -; J: TRBJ1-1; length: 15; D: TRBD1; V: TRBV28; DNA: TGTGCCAGCAGTTTGTTCCGGGACAGACGTTCTGAAGCTTTCTTT; CDR3: CASSLFRDRRSEAFF